This entry describes one T cell receptor (beta chain). The antigen remains unidentified. CDR1 and CDR2 (germline): MGHRA, YSYEKL. The V and J ends lost 2 bases and 2 bases respectively, with 13 bases between them. This CDR3 has 16 residues. While unrecorded immune exposures were likely, the donors were nominally healthy when sampled. The sample is drawn from a study of cytomegalovirus exposure and HLA in healthy donors. Study-wide points: An analysis that came later showed most CMV-associated TCR beta chains appearing HLA-restricted. There were some public TCRs occurring in many donors, but most TCR sequences were rare. The study labeled roughly 160 TCR beta chains cytomegalovirus-associated.

Amplification used 60 Vbeta primers and 13 Jbeta primers. Clones were sequenced by immunoSEQ multiplex PCR, and TCRdb holds only the in-frame ones, with some missing. The repertoire includes 120,000 to 150,000 clones, 50% to 75% of them detected once, and around 3% sits in the top ten. This clonotype was sampled from a woman aged 25-40 years in good health and CMV-seropositive. The gene calls are TRBV4-1 and TRBJ1-5; D gene uncertain. The sample consisted of PBMCs. The CDR3 reads CASSQIAPYGNQPQHF. In DNA, the CDR3 is TGCGCCAGCAGCCAAATTGCGCCGTACGGCAATCAGCCCCAGCATTTT.